The rows below give T cell receptor beta chains drawn from one sample of a study of T cells after posttransplantation cyclophosphamide. The table came from immunoSEQ multiplex PCR; TCRdb's copy has only in-frame clones and leaves some out. Among under 50,000 clones listed, about nine tenths were seen once. The sequencing used PBMCs, collected around 58 days after allogeneic stem cell transplant with posttransplant cyclophosphamide. The receptors come from a male patient aged 60 to 75 who received an allogeneic stem cell transplant from a related donor and was CMV-positive. The T cells may partly be graft donor cells. CDR3s include the opening cysteine and the closing phenylalanine or tryptophan. Fields, in order: clone size, CDR3 length, J gene, V gene, D gene, CDR3 DNA, CDR3 protein. The D gene is left open where the match is weak. Clone size is not always given. Where it is, it says once, few, many or a class for expanded clones.

.	15	TRBJ1-2	TRBV29-1	.	TGCAGCGTTGAAGATCGAGGGCATACTACCTATGGCTACACCTTC	CSVEDRGHTTYGYTF
.	14	TRBJ2-7	TRBV19	.	TGTGCCAGTAGTATCGACACCAGACGCTACGAGCAGTACTTC	CASSIDTRRYEQYF
.	15	TRBJ2-7	TRBV6-1	TRBD2	TGTGCCAGCAGTGTATTGGCTAGCGGTTCCTACGAGCAGTACTTC	CASSVLASGSYEQYF
once	13	TRBJ2-1	TRBV6-1	TRBD1	TGTGCCAGCAGACAGGGGGGTTACAATGAGCAGTTCTTC	CASRQGGYNEQFF
.	13	TRBJ1-1	TRBV5-6	.	TGTGCCAGCAGCCTGAGAATGAACACTGAAGCTTTCTTT	CASSLRMNTEAFF
.	17	TRBJ2-2	TRBV4-2	TRBD2	TGTGCCAGCAGCCACCCGACGGCGGGAGCGAACACCGGGGAGCTGTTTTTT	CASSHPTAGANTGELFF
once	16	TRBJ2-1	TRBV9	TRBD2	TGTGCCAGCAGCGTAGATCCAGCGGGGGGGATAGGTGAGCAGTTCTTC	CASSVDPAGGIGEQFF
.	16	TRBJ1-4	TRBV9	TRBD1	TGTGCCAGCAGCGACACCGACTCAGGGGGCGGTGAAAAACTGTTTTTT	CASSDTDSGGGEKLFF
.	15	TRBJ2-5	TRBV5-4	TRBD1	TGTGCCAGCAGCACCGTGACAGGGGGAGGGGAGACCCAGTACTTC	CASSTVTGGGETQYF
.	13	TRBJ2-2	TRBV27	TRBD1	TGTGCCAGCCTACAGGGGTACACCGGGGAGCTGTTTTTT	CASLQGYTGELFF
.	13	TRBJ1-1	TRBV2	.	TGTGCCAGCAGTGAGGCAGGCGGGTCTGAAGCTTTCTTT	CASSEAGGSEAFF
.	15	TRBJ1-1	TRBV10-3	TRBD1	TGTGCCATCAGTGAAACCATGACAGGGGGCTCTGAAGCTTTCTTT	CAISETMTGGSEAFF
.	17	TRBJ1-4	TRBV10-3	TRBD1	TGTGCCATCAGCCCGGGACAGCCTACCTCAACTAATGAAAAACTGTTTTTT	CAISPGQPTSTNEKLFF
once	16	TRBJ2-1	TRBV5-8	.	TGTGCCAGCAGCTTGGTGACACTAGGCTCCTACAATGAGCAGTTCTTC	CASSLVTLGSYNEQFF
.	14	TRBJ2-4	TRBV5-1	.	TGCGCCAGCAGCCTCAGGACGGGAGAAAACATTCAGTACTTC	CASSLRTGENIQYF
once	13	TRBJ1-1	TRBV2	TRBD1	TGTGCCAGCGGGGACAGGCCAGGCGCTGAAGCTTTCTTT	CASGDRPGAEAFF
.	15	TRBJ2-1	TRBV2	TRBD2	TGTGCCAGCAGCGTGGGGGACTACCTCGCCAATGAGCAGTTCTTC	CASSVGDYLANEQFF
once	15	TRBJ2-7	TRBV9	TRBD1	TGTGCCAGCAGCGTAGGAGGGGGCGAACTCTACGAGCAGTACTTC	CASSVGGGELYEQYF
once	12	TRBJ1-3	TRBV30	.	TGTGCCTGGACTTTCTCTGGAAACACCATATATTTT	CAWTFSGNTIYF
.	16	TRBJ2-5	TRBV15	TRBD1	TGTGCCACCAGCACCGGACAGGTTGGGGGCCGGGAGACCCAGTACTTC	CATSTGQVGGRETQYF
once	14	TRBJ1-2	TRBV2	.	TGTGCCAGCAGTGAGACGTCGGGGGTATATGGCTACACCTTC	CASSETSGVYGYTF
.	12	TRBJ1-2	TRBV29-1	.	TGCAGCGTTTCCAGGGGAATCTATGGCTACACCTTC	CSVSRGIYGYTF
few	16	TRBJ1-1	TRBV25-1	TRBD1	TGTGCCAGCAGTTCGGGACAGGGAAGCGGAAGGACTGAAGCTTTCTTT	CASSSGQGSGRTEAFF
.	15	TRBJ2-5	TRBV27	TRBD1	TGTGCCAGCAGTCGCACCGGGACAGCTTTAGAGACCCAGTACTTC	CASSRTGTALETQYF
.	14	TRBJ2-7	TRBV6-1	TRBD1	TGTGCCAGCAGCTCCCAACAGGGGGGCTACGAGCAGTACTTC	CASSSQQGGYEQYF
.	16	TRBJ2-3	TRBV7-9	TRBD2	TGTGCCAGCAGCTTAGCTGCGGGGGGGAGCACAGATACGCAGTATTTT	CASSLAAGGSTDTQYF
.	18	TRBJ1-2	TRBV21-1	.	TGTGCCAGCAGCACCCCCCCAAGGACAGGGGTCCGTTCACGTGGCTACACCTTC	CASSTPPRTGVRSRGYTF
.	12	TRBJ1-2	TRBV19	.	TGTGCCAGTACAGGGTACCAGTATGGCTACACCTTC	CASTGYQYGYTF
.	13	TRBJ1-1	TRBV11-2	.	TGTGCCAGCAGCTATAATGAGGGCACTGAAGCTTTCTTT	CASSYNEGTEAFF
.	18	TRBJ2-5	TRBV9	TRBD2	TGTGCCAGCAGCGCAGGGACTAGCGGGGGTTCTTTACAAGAGACCCAGTACTTC	CASSAGTSGGSLQETQYF
.	13	TRBJ1-1	TRBV5-5	.	TGTGCCAGCAGCCATAAAGAGGGCACTGAAGCTTTCTTT	CASSHKEGTEAFF
.	14	TRBJ2-5	TRBV6-6	TRBD1	TGTGCCAGCAGTTACGGGGGACAGGGAGAGACCCAGTACTTC	CASSYGGQGETQYF